This record looks at one T cell receptor beta chain sequence and its context. V was shortened by 1 base and J by 2 bases, with 7 bases between the two germline ends. The CDR3 totals 13 residues. From germline, CDR1 is SGHKS and CDR2 YYEKEE (reference sequence). These data originate in a study of blood T cell repertoires in COVID-19. At the level of the study: PBMCs, B-cell-depleted T cells, or T cells provided the cDNA or gDNA that made up the material.

TCRdb's table, derived via immunoSEQ multiplex PCR, lists solely in-frame clones and lacks some. The sample yields 650,000 to 800,000 clones, 70% to 90% seen once. The receptor's source is a woman aged 18 to 35 with acute or convalescent COVID-19. Sequencing was performed on peripheral blood. The chain couples TRBV5-5 to TRBJ2-7; no clear D. The CDR3 loop reads CASSLTAPYEQYF. As DNA, the CDR3 is TGTGCCAGCAGCTTGACAGCTCCCTACGAGCAGTACTTC.